This TCR beta chain was captured in a study of technical replicates of blood from a few donors listed by TCRdb under 2017. The library was built by means of the immunoSEQ multiplex PCR assay. TCRdb stores this immuneACCESS table with in-frame sequences only. Part of the clones is absent; in the studies checked, under half of the shortfall reflects unresolved V genes, and no reason is known for the rest. The sample data list under 100,000 clones, and approximately 96% of these were observed just once. The ten top clones hold 0.34% of the sample. Turning to this clone: Which antigen it targets is not known. Base qualities are not provided; no much larger clone lies one nucleotide away.

Trimming costs V 6 bases and J 3 bases, and their ends lie 19 bases apart. The germline V gene encodes CDR1 SGHTA and CDR2 FQGNSA. Measured from the cysteine to the phenylalanine, the CDR3 is 16 residues long. Of the read, only the CDR3 DNA is kept; its 48 bases are in frame from base 1. The sample was T cells isolated from PBMCs. The sequence was collected from a human donor in good health. The chain uses TRBV7-2 and TRBJ2-3, and the D gene may be TRBD1, 6 bases matching. For the CDR3, the sequence is CASRPHRAIRTDTQYF. The DNA is TGTGCCAGCAGGCCGCACAGGGCTATTAGAACAGATACGCAGTATTTT.